Below, 32 T cell receptor beta chains from the same sample are listed, as sequenced in a study of T cell repertoires in cytomegalovirus infection. TCRdb called the reads again in MiXCR, with one record for every CDR3 protein. This sample yields a few hundred thousand distinct CDR3 sequences, of which 25% are seen a single time; 13% belongs to the top ten. Antigens for these TCRs are unknown. The material was cultured PBMCs, obtained from culture after CMV antigen stimulation. All receptors come from a human donor in good health (CMV status not recorded). Some clones in this sample may be carry-over from other donors' samples.

The chain is built from TRBV29-1 and TRBJ2-3; unclear D gene. V shed 1 base and J shed 3 bases, with 8 bases lying between them. The CDR3 sequence is 13 residues long. Germline CDR1 SQVTM, CDR2 ANQGSEA. CDR3 nucleotide sequence: TGCAGCGTTGAAGTGCGGTTTACAGATACGCAGTATTTT. This translates into CSVEVRFTDTQYF.

J is TRBJ1-4 and V is TRBV27; TRBD1 is a possible D gene (5 bases). The germline gives CDR1 MNHEY, CDR2 SMNVEV (reference sequence). The CDR3 is 14 residues long. V was trimmed by 4 bases and J by 2 bases, leaving 8 bases between them. In DNA form, the CDR3 reads TGTGCCAGCAGTTCCAGGGACACTAATGAAAAACTGTTTTTT. Protein sequence: CASSSRDTNEKLFF.

The gene calls are TRBV10-3 and TRBJ1-1; D is possibly TRBD1 (6 bases). This CDR3 contains 16 residues. The germline V and J ends were trimmed by 2 bases and 4 bases, with 17 bases remaining between them. Germline values: CDR1 ENHRY, CDR2 SYGVKD. CDR3 sequence: CAISETQGGGGTEAFF. The DNA of the CDR3 is TGTGCCATCAGTGAGACACAGGGTGGGGGAGGCACTGAAGCTTTCTTT.

CDR3 protein: CASSKRRDNTDTQYF. The CDR3 DNA sequence: TGTGCCAGCAGCAAGAGGCGGGACAACACAGATACGCAGTATTTT. The V and J genes are TRBV7-2 and TRBJ2-3; either TRBD1 or TRBD2 may fit D (6 bases each). This CDR3 comprises 15 residues. Per the germline V gene, CDR1 is SGHTA and CDR2 is FQGNSA. V was pared by 5 bases and J by 2 bases, with 14 bases between.

In this sample, this clonotype turned up a few times. The chain joins TRBV30 to TRBJ2-5; D is unclear. V lost 1 base and J 4 bases, leaving 10 bases between the germline ends. The germline CDR1 and CDR2 sequences are GTSNPN and SVGIG (reference sequence). The CDR3 has 13 residues. This CDR3 reads CAWSGAGTETQYF. The CDR3 DNA reads TGTGCCTGGAGTGGGGCAGGAACAGAGACCCAGTACTTC.

This clonotype showed up just a few times. The rearrangement uses TRBV10-2 and TRBJ2-1; TRBD2 is a possible D gene (6 bases). V was trimmed by 7 bases and J by 8 bases, leaving 18 bases between them. Germline-derived CDR1 and CDR2 are WSHSY and SAAADI. CDR3 length equals 14 residues. CDR3: CASTWTPRGYEQFF. The CDR3 DNA sequence: TGCGCCAGCACTTGGACCCCTCGGGGGTATGAGCAGTTCTTC.

In its sample, this clonotype was seen once. The DNA of the CDR3 is TGTGCCAGCAGCCTCTCGGTGGGACCTGAAGCTTTCTTT. Translation: CASSLSVGPEAFF. The V gene is TRBV3-1, the J gene TRBJ1-1; D might be TRBD1 (5 bases). This CDR3 has 13 amino acids. Trimming removed 4 bases from V and 6 bases from J, with 12 bases in between. The germline V gene encodes CDR1 LGHDT and CDR2 YNNKEL (reference sequence). The full variable domain, rest sourced from reference TRBV3-1 and TRBJ1-1, is DTAVSQTPKYLVTQMGNDKSIKCEQNLGHDTMYWYKQDSKKFLKIMFSYNNKELIINETVPNRFSPKSPDKAHLNLHINSLELGDSAVYFCASSLSVGPEAFFGQGTRLTVV.

The chain carries TRBV7-2 and TRBJ1-1; no reliable D call. The CDR3 loop spans 10 amino acids. Germline V CDR1 and CDR2: SGHTA, FQGNSA. Trimming removed 8 bases at V and 2 bases at J, with 3 bases between. The CDR3 here is CASANTEAFF. CDR3 nucleotides: TGTGCCAGCGCCAACACTGAAGCTTTCTTT. Full variable domain (missing parts from reference TRBV7-2 and TRBJ1-1): GAGVSQSPSNKVTEKGKDVELRCDPISGHTALYWYRQSLGQGLEFLIYFQGNSAPDKSGLPSDRFSAERTGGSVSTLTIQRTQQEDSAVYLCASANTEAFFGQGTRLTVV.

This clonotype was seen ten or more times. The chain recombines TRBV7-9 with TRBJ2-2; TRBD1 agrees at 8 bases. This CDR3 has 18 amino acids. V lost 1 base to trimming and J lost 6 bases; unmatched junction nucleotides: 13. Germline assignment: CDR1 SEHNR and CDR2 FQNEAQ (reference sequence). DNA of the CDR3: TGTGCCAGCAGCTTAGTTGGACAGGGAGTAAGGACGGCCGGGGAGCTGTTTTTT. Translated, it gives CASSLVGQGVRTAGELFF.

V gene TRBV19 combines with J gene TRBJ2-1; D tentatively reads TRBD1 or TRBD2 (5 bases each). The V gene lost 5 bases and the J gene lost 4 bases, with 15 bases spanning the gap. This CDR3 is 15 amino acids long. Germline CDR1 is LNHDA and CDR2 is SQIVND (reference sequence). In nucleotides, the CDR3 is TGTGCCAGTAGTCCCCAGCGAGGGGTTTACAATGAGCAGTTCTTC. Amino acid sequence: CASSPQRGVYNEQFF.

The chain recombines TRBV6-2 or TRBV6-3 with TRBJ2-1, with 10 bases matching TRBD1. The germline V gene encodes CDR1 MNHEY and CDR2 SVGEGT. The trim removed 2 bases at V and 12 bases at J, leaving 13 bases unmatched. CDR3 length: 16 amino acids. CDR3 sequence: CASSYGGQGEPDRQFF. The DNA of the CDR3 is TGTGCCAGCAGTTACGGAGGACAGGGGGAACCGGATAGGCAGTTCTTC.

The table lists this clonotype with many counts. The chain links TRBV11-2 to TRBJ2-1; 7 bases align to TRBD2. Germline loops: CDR1 SGHAT, CDR2 FQNNGV. The CDR3 is 15 amino acids. Trimming removed 3 bases from V and 2 bases from J; junction bases left unmatched: 4. CDR3 protein: CASSFGLAAYNEQFF. Here the CDR3 DNA reads TGTGCCAGCAGCTTCGGGCTAGCGGCCTACAATGAGCAGTTCTTC.

J is TRBJ2-1 and V is TRBV30; either TRBD1 or TRBD2 may supply D (5 bases each). Germline CDR1 GTSNPN, CDR2 SVGIG (reference sequence). The CDR3 runs to 15 residues. Trimming pared 8 bases from V and 0 bases from J, leaving 17 bases between. The CDR3 spells CAQGPGPNSYNEQFF. In nucleotides, the CDR3 is TGTGCCCAGGGACCGGGACCTAACTCCTACAATGAGCAGTTCTTC. Variable domain in full (rest from reference TRBV30 and TRBJ2-1): SQTIHQWPATLVQPVGSPLSLECTVEGTSNPNLYWYRQAAGRGLQLLFYSVGIGQISSEVPQNLSASRPQDRQFILSSKKLLLSDSGFYLCAQGPGPNSYNEQFFGPGTRLTVL.

The chain has TRBV5-1 and TRBJ2-7; TRBD1 agrees at 9 bases. The germline V gene has CDR1 SGHRS and CDR2 YFSETQ. The trim removed 4 bases at V and 5 bases at J, leaving 7 bases unmatched. The CDR3 sequence is 14 residues long. Here the CDR3 reads CASSEGQGIDEQYV. In DNA form, the CDR3 reads TGCGCCAGCAGCGAGGGACAGGGCATCGACGAGCAGTACGTC.

Regarding this clonotype: An end of the junction does not agree with germline; a read error may underlie this. This chain connects TRBV15 to TRBJ2-1; D is ambiguous. Germline assignment: CDR1 LNHNV and CDR2 YYDKDF (reference sequence). The CDR3 loop spans 13 amino acids. The CDR3 sequence: CASSTRMGNEQFF. The CDR3 DNA reads as TGTGCCTCCAGCACCAGAATGGGTAATGAGCAGTTCTTC.

The sample holds a few counts of this clonotype. V gene TRBV29-1 combines with J gene TRBJ2-7; TRBD2 matches at 14 bases. The CDR3 length is 16 residues. Germline CDR1 SQVTM, CDR2 ANQGSEA. The V and J ends lost 2 bases and 5 bases, in that order; junction bases with no gene match: 8. The chain's CDR3 is CSVERGTSGRGHEQYF. The DNA of the CDR3 is TGCAGCGTTGAAAGAGGGACTAGCGGGAGAGGACACGAGCAGTACTTC.

The chain links TRBV11-1 to TRBJ2-2; D may be TRBD1 (5 bases). Germline CDR1 and CDR2: SGHAT and FQDESV (reference sequence). This CDR3 has 14 amino acids. Trimming stripped 5 bases from V and 4 bases from J, with 11 bases between. The CDR3 sequence: CASSRQPGTGELFF. The CDR3 nucleotides are TGTGCCAGCAGCCGACAGCCAGGCACCGGGGAGCTGTTTTTT.

This clonotype was recorded many times. The chain carries TRBV7-2 and TRBJ2-5; D unclear. Trimming pared 1 base from V and 6 bases from J, leaving 6 bases between. This CDR3 region has 12 residues. Germline CDR1 and CDR2: SGHTA and FQGNSA. The CDR3 protein is CASSLEGQTQYF. The DNA of the CDR3 is TGTGCCAGCAGCTTAGAAGGACAGACCCAGTACTTC.

This clonotype was observed a few times. This CDR3 is CAIGQTGVGNIQYF. CDR3 nucleotides: TGTGCCATCGGGCAGACAGGGGTGGGAAACATTCAGTACTTC. The chain recombines TRBV10-3 with TRBJ2-4, with 8 bases fitting TRBD1. Per germline, CDR1 ENHRY and CDR2 SYGVKD. V dropped 8 bases and J dropped 6; count of bases not matched to a gene: 9. This CDR3 is 14 amino acids long.

V is TRBV6-2 or TRBV6-3 and J is TRBJ2-1, with TRBD2 identical over 9 bases. Trimming removed 6 bases from V and 5 bases from J; junction bases left unmatched: 8. This CDR3 is 15 amino acids long. In germline, CDR1 is MNHEY, CDR2 SVGEGT. The CDR3 region is CASRRSGSFNNEQFF. The CDR3 DNA is TGTGCCAGCAGACGTAGCGGGAGCTTCAACAATGAGCAGTTCTTC.

V is TRBV4-1 and J is TRBJ1-4, with D tentatively TRBD1 (6 bases). Germline loops: CDR1 MGHRA, CDR2 YSYEKL. V was pared by 4 bases and J by 6 bases, with 15 bases between. This CDR3 contains 15 residues. DNA for the CDR3: TGCGCCAGCAGCCGTACGGGGGCCTTGGATGAAAAACTGTTTTTT. This sequence encodes CASSRTGALDEKLFF.

This chain connects TRBV27 to TRBJ2-3; 9 nucleotides line up with TRBD2. The germline CDR1 and CDR2 sequences are MNHEY and SMNVEV (reference sequence). The CDR3 is 15 residues long. V gave up 5 bases and J gave up 6 bases; unmatched junction bases: 9. In DNA form, the CDR3 reads TGTGCCAGCAGTCCTCTAGCGGGATCAGTGGATACGCAGTATTTT. It yields the protein CASSPLAGSVDTQYF.

This clonotype was detected many times. This chain's CDR3 is CASSSRTGLRGNTEAFF. Written as DNA, the CDR3 is TGTGCCAGCAGTTCGCGGACAGGCCTCCGAGGGAACACTGAAGCTTTCTTT. The J gene is TRBJ1-1, the V gene TRBV12-3 or TRBV12-4, with 7 nucleotides matching TRBD1. The CDR3 loop spans 17 amino acids. Trimming cost V 4 bases and J 1 base; bases outside gene matches: 12.

Here the CDR3 reads CASSYSTFLAGGRDEQFF. For the CDR3, the DNA is TGTGCCAGCAGTTACTCAACGTTCCTAGCGGGAGGGCGGGATGAGCAGTTCTTC. The chain recombines TRBV6-2 or TRBV6-3 with TRBJ2-1; 12 bases map to TRBD2. V trimming: 0 bases; J trimming: 8 bases; junction bases outside the gene matches: 11. The CDR3 sequence is 18 residues long. Germline loops: CDR1 MNHEY, CDR2 SVGEGT.

This clonotype came up a few times. This chain links TRBV10-3 with TRBJ2-1; 9 nucleotides agree with TRBD2. V lost 6 bases, J lost 6 bases, and 12 bases stayed unmatched. The CDR3 extends over 16 amino acids. In germline, CDR1 is ENHRY, CDR2 SYGVKD. The CDR3 spells CAIRNPLAGLTNEQFF. CDR3 DNA sequence: TGTGCCATCAGAAACCCTCTAGCGGGGCTAACCAATGAGCAGTTCTTC.

A few counts support this clonotype. This rearrangement joins TRBV7-2 to TRBJ1-6; the D is unclear. The CDR3 covers 15 residues. V was cut by 5 bases and J by 6 bases, with 14 bases left in between. From germline, CDR1 is SGHTA and CDR2 FQGNSA. Here the CDR3 reads CASSPGGGRNSPLHF. CDR3 DNA: TGTGCCAGCAGCCCCGGCGGAGGGCGTAATTCACCCCTCCACTTT.

This clonotype has only a few counts. This chain uses TRBV11-2 with TRBJ1-1, with D perhaps matching TRBD1 (5 bases). Trimming removed 3 bases from V and 2 bases from J, with 16 bases in between. Germline CDR1 is SGHAT and CDR2 is FQNNGV. The CDR3 is 16 amino acids. The CDR3 protein is CASSLGVGIGNTEAFF. For the CDR3, the DNA is TGTGCCAGCAGCTTGGGGGTTGGCATAGGAAACACTGAAGCTTTCTTT.

This clonotype was detected many times. The chain recombines TRBV7-2 with TRBJ2-2; possibly TRBD2 for D (5 bases). V lost 1 base and J lost 0, with 9 bases in between. This CDR3 has 16 residues. Per germline, CDR1 SGHTA and CDR2 FQGNSA. Here the CDR3 reads CASSLGLAPNTGELFF. DNA of the CDR3: TGTGCCAGCAGCTTAGGTCTAGCTCCGAACACCGGGGAGCTGTTTTTT.

In this sample, this clonotype turned up a few times. This chain links TRBV28 with TRBJ2-5, with TRBD2 identical over 9 bases. With 5 bases clipped from V and 6 bases from J, the junction kept 10 bases outside the gene matches. The CDR3 loop spans 15 amino acids. Germline V CDR1 and CDR2: MDHEN, SYDVKM. The CDR3: CASSPRLAVLKTQYF. The DNA of the CDR3 is TGTGCCAGCAGTCCTCGACTAGCGGTTTTGAAGACCCAGTACTTC.

This clonotype came up a few times. This chain joins TRBV12-3 or TRBV12-4 and TRBJ2-5; D tentatively fits TRBD1 or TRBD2 (5 bases each). This CDR3 comprises 16 residues. V was cut by 3 bases and J by 4 bases, with 18 bases left in between. CDR3: CASSLSGAGAGETQYF. The CDR3 nucleotides read TGTGCCAGCAGTTTGTCGGGTGCCGGGGCGGGAGAGACCCAGTACTTC.

This clonotype was found a few times. This rearrangement joins TRBV5-4 to TRBJ2-3; 7 bases align to TRBD2. CDR1 is SGHNT and CDR2 is YYREEE in the germline V gene (reference sequence). There are 15 residues in the CDR3. Trimming removed 2 bases from V and 4 bases from J; junction bases left unmatched: 7. Here the CDR3 DNA reads TGTGCCAGCAGCTTCCAAGGCGGGAGCCCAGATACGCAGTATTTT. Protein: CASSFQGGSPDTQYF.

This clonotype was seen repeatedly, ten times or more. The rearrangement joins TRBV15 to TRBJ2-2; D not certain. Germline-derived CDR1 and CDR2 are LNHNV and YYDKDF (reference sequence). The CDR3 is made up of 13 amino acids. The V and J ends lost 0 bases and 6 bases respectively, with 5 bases between them. The CDR3 reads CATSRDAAGELFF. In nucleotides, the CDR3 is TGTGCCACCAGCAGAGATGCCGCCGGGGAGCTGTTTTTT.